This T cell receptor (beta chain) derives from a study of T-cell reconstitution after alpha-beta-depleted transplantation in children. V was shortened by 6 bases and J by 4 bases, with 12 bases between the two germline ends. Germline CDR1 is ENHRY and CDR2 is SYGVKD. The CDR3 runs to 13 residues. Preparation of the TCRbeta library was carried out with unique molecular identifiers. TCRdb used MiXCR to reprocess the PCR reads, holding one entry per CDR3 protein. The sample comprises 450,000 to 600,000 distinct CDR3 sequences, around 18% of which are singletons, and 2.5% to 3.5% rests with the top ten. The V call is TRBV10-3, the J call TRBJ2-5, with D tentatively TRBD2 (6 bases). The input for sequencing was PBMCs from the stem cell graft donor, taken from the stem cell graft. The sequence was collected from a human donor who donated a stem cell graft to a child with acute lymphoblastic leukemia. In nucleotides, the CDR3 is TGTGCCATCAGAACGGGGGTGAGAGAGACCCAGTACTTC. Translating gives CAIRTGVRETQYF.